A single sample gave rise to the 17 T cell receptor beta chains below, sequenced in a study of blood T cell repertoires in COVID-19. The table came from immunoSEQ multiplex PCR; TCRdb's copy has only in-frame clones and leaves some out. The profile shows some 200,000 clones, roughly 76% of them singletons. Sequenced: peripheral blood. These receptors were collected from a woman aged 40 to 50 with COVID-19, enrolled during active disease.

The chain is built from TRBV27 and TRBJ2-7; 9 bases map to TRBD2. The CDR3 has 17 amino acids. The V segment lost 5 bases and the J segment 0 bases; nucleotides outside the gene matches: 11. Germline lookup yields CDR1 MNHEY and CDR2 SMNVEV (reference sequence). In DNA form, the CDR3 reads TGTGCCAGCAGTACAGCCTCCAGCGGGAGGAACTCCTACGAGCAGTACTTC. It yields the protein CASSTASSGRNSYEQYF.

The chain is built from TRBV2 and TRBJ2-1; 10 nucleotides line up with TRBD2. From germline, CDR1 is SNHLY and CDR2 FYNNEI. Trimming removed 7 bases from V and 6 bases from J; junction bases left unmatched: 12. This CDR3 is built from 16 residues. The DNA for the CDR3 is TGTGCCAGCACTCAAGGGGCTAGCGGGGGCCTCAATGAGCAGTTCTTC. This sequence encodes CASTQGASGGLNEQFF.

This clone has a handful of counts. The rearrangement uses TRBV7-6 and TRBJ2-5; the D gene is possibly TRBD1 (5 bases). The CDR3 is 15 residues long. Germline V gene lookup returns CDR1 SGHVS and CDR2 FNYEAQ. Trimming removed 1 base from V and 5 bases from J, with 14 bases in between. In nucleotides, the CDR3 is TGTGCCAGCAGCTTAGGGGCAGGGAATGGGGAGACCCAGTACTTC. This encodes CASSLGAGNGETQYF.

This clone was counted only a few times. This chain uses TRBV18 with TRBJ1-1, with TRBD1 identical over 7 bases. With 3 bases clipped from V and 8 bases from J, the junction kept 6 bases outside the gene matches. Germline CDR1 KGHSH, CDR2 LQKENI. CDR3 length: 13 residues. The CDR3 DNA reads as TGTGCCAGCTCACCTAGGACAGGAGAAGAAGCTTTCTTT. Protein product: CASSPRTGEEAFF.

V gene TRBV19 combines with J gene TRBJ1-1; 7 positions match TRBD1. J was trimmed by 11 bases and V by 5 bases; bases with no gene match: 5. From germline, CDR1 is LNHDA and CDR2 SQIVND (reference sequence). This CDR3 has 11 residues. As DNA, the CDR3 is TGTGCCAGTAGTCGACAGGGATGGGCTTTCTTT. This codes for CASSRQGWAFF.

The V call is TRBV9, the J call TRBJ2-3; 8 nucleotides agree with TRBD2. Germline loops: CDR1 SGDLS, CDR2 YYNGEE. Trimming removed 4 bases from V and 6 bases from J; junction bases left unmatched: 16. The CDR3 totals 17 residues. The CDR3 loop reads CASSTPLSRGDRDTQYF. The CDR3 DNA reads as TGTGCCAGCAGCACCCCCCTCTCGCGGGGGGACCGGGATACGCAGTATTTT. Drawing the rest from reference TRBV9 and TRBJ2-3, the complete variable domain is DSGVTQTPKHLITATGQRVTLRCSPRSGDLSVYWYQQSLDQGLQFLIQYYNGEERAKGNILERFSAQQFPDLHSELNLSSLELGDSALYFCASSTPLSRGDRDTQYFGPGTRLTVL.

This rearrangement joins TRBV15 to TRBJ1-1; 10 bases map to TRBD1. Germline lookup yields CDR1 LNHNV and CDR2 YYDKDF (reference sequence). The CDR3 sequence is 15 residues long. V gave up 1 base and J gave up 4 bases; unmatched junction bases: 3. DNA for the CDR3: TGTGCCACCAGCAGAGGGACAGGGGGTCCCACTGAAGCTTTCTTT. As protein: CATSRGTGGPTEAFF.

This rearrangement joins TRBV5-5 to TRBJ1-3; 7 bases match TRBD1. The J segment lost 0 bases and the V segment lost 0 bases, leaving 9 bases of the junction unmatched. Germline V gives CDR1 SGHKS, CDR2 YYEKEE (reference sequence). The CDR3 has 18 amino acids. CDR3 residues: CASSLGVGGAISGNTIYF. The CDR3 DNA reads as TGTGCCAGCAGCTTGGGGGTAGGGGGCGCAATCTCTGGAAACACCATATATTTT. Full variable domain (outside the CDR3, taken from reference TRBV5-5 and TRBJ1-3): DAGVTQSPTHLIKTRGQQVTLRCSPISGHKSVSWYQQVLGQGPQFIFQYYEKEERGRGNFPDRFSARQFPNYSSELNVNALLLGDSALYLCASSLGVGGAISGNTIYFGEGSWLTVV.

The J gene is TRBJ2-5, the V gene TRBV12-3 or TRBV12-4, with D hard to call. The CDR3 totals 13 residues. With 5 bases removed from V and 2 bases from J, the gap between germline ends came to 9 bases. The DNA of the CDR3 is TGTGCCAGCAGTCTAGGAGAGCAAGAGACCCAGTACTTC. Translating it yields CASSLGEQETQYF.

The rearrangement joins TRBV10-3 to TRBJ2-1; 13 positions agree with TRBD2. V shed 3 bases, J shed 1 base, and the junction held 3 bases outside the gene matches. This CDR3 region has 17 residues. Germline loops: CDR1 ENHRY, CDR2 SYGVKD. CDR3 nucleotide sequence: TGTGCCATCAGTGAACGGACTAGCGGGAGTTCCTACAATGAGCAGTTCTTC. Translation gives CAISERTSGSSYNEQFF.

The chain couples TRBV7-3 to TRBJ1-1; D is uncertain. This CDR3 region has 13 residues. V dropped 2 bases and J dropped 3 bases, with 7 bases sitting between them. CDR1 SGHTA and CDR2 FQGTGA come from the germline V gene. CDR3 nucleotide sequence: TGTGCCAGCAGCTTAGACTCGGACACTGAAGCTTTCTTT. This codes for CASSLDSDTEAFF.

This chain links TRBV2 with TRBJ1-5, with 8 bases matching TRBD1. With V trimmed by 4 bases and J by 7 bases, 9 bases remained unmatched. This CDR3 is built from 15 residues. Germline values: CDR1 SNHLY, CDR2 FYNNEI. The CDR3 nucleotides read TGTGCCAGCAGTGTAACAGGGGGGGCCATCCAGCCCCAGCATTTT. Translated, it gives CASSVTGGAIQPQHF.

The gene calls are TRBV30 and TRBJ1-5; tentatively, D is TRBD1 (5 bases). The CDR3 sequence is 14 residues long. Germline V gene lookup returns CDR1 GTSNPN and CDR2 SVGIG (reference sequence). Trimming cost V 2 bases and J 2 bases, with 10 bases left between them. CDR3 bases: TGTGCCTGGAGTATCCAGGGTGGCAATCAGCCCCAGCATTTT. Encoded protein: CAWSIQGGNQPQHF.

This clone has just a few counts. This chain uses TRBV28 with TRBJ2-1, with 11 bases fitting TRBD2. The CDR3 is 16 amino acids. The trim removed 0 bases at V and 6 bases at J, leaving 4 bases unmatched. CDR1 is MDHEN and CDR2 is SYDVKM in the germline V gene. For the CDR3, the DNA is TGTGCCAGCAGTTTATGGAGGCTAGCGGGAGGCAATGAGCAGTTCTTC. Translated: CASSLWRLAGGNEQFF.

The chain carries TRBV5-1 and TRBJ2-5, with 7 bases fitting TRBD1. V dropped 4 bases and J dropped 4; count of bases not matched to a gene: 13. The germline V gene has CDR1 SGHRS and CDR2 YFSETQ. This CDR3 has 16 residues. The DNA for the CDR3 is TGCGCCAGCAGCCGCAATAGACAGGGATCACGAGAGACCCAGTACTTC. Protein: CASSRNRQGSRETQYF.

This clone was seen at least ten times. Germline is not matched at one junction end, which may reflect a read error. V and J are TRBV7-7 and TRBJ2-2; D call uncertain. CDR1 and CDR2 from the germline V gene are SSHAT and FNYEAQ (reference sequence). There are 15 residues in the CDR3. The CDR3 nucleotides are TGTGCTAGCAGCTTAGTCTTCTCGAACACCGGGGAGCTGTTTTTT. Translating gives CASSLVFSNTGELFF.

The chain has TRBV29-1 and TRBJ2-7; 7 positions agree with TRBD1. The length of the CDR3 is 13 residues. Germline trimming cut 4 bases from V and 5 bases from J; bases unmatched to any gene: 8. Germline CDR1 and CDR2: SQVTM and ANQGSEA. The CDR3, as DNA: TGCAGCGTTGTAGGGGACAGTATCCACGAGCAGTACTTC. This codes for CSVVGDSIHEQYF.